These T cell receptor beta chains were read from a single sample in a study of beta chain features in type 1 diabetes. The data were produced by immunoSEQ multiplex PCR, yet TCRdb's version contains in-frame clones alone and is incomplete. The sample yields roughly 70,000 clones, nearly 50% seen once. The material sequenced was central memory CD4+ T cells from blood. All receptors come from a man under 40 with type 1 diabetes. Both conserved end residues are part of each CDR3. The D gene is left open where the match is weak. Rows give clone size only sometimes, using once, few, many, or a class for an expanded clone.

v_call: TRBV11-3
j_call: TRBJ2-5
d_call: NA
clone_size: NA
cdr3_aa: CASSYQETQYF
cdr3_nt: TGTGCCAGCAGCTACCAGGAGACCCAGTACTTC

v_call: TRBV6-1
j_call: TRBJ2-7
d_call: NA
clone_size: NA
cdr3_aa: CASCFGAAYEQYF
cdr3_nt: TGTGCCAGTTGCTTTGGCGCGGCCTACGAGCAGTACTTC

v_call: TRBV19
j_call: TRBJ1-1
d_call: NA
clone_size: NA
cdr3_aa: CASSILVAGTEAFF
cdr3_nt: TGTGCCAGTAGTATTCTCGTGGCGGGCACTGAAGCTTTCTTT

v_call: TRBV11-2
j_call: TRBJ1-5
d_call: NA
clone_size: NA
cdr3_aa: CASSLDTAGGQPQHF
cdr3_nt: TGTGCCAGCAGCTTAGATACTGCGGGGGGTCAGCCCCAGCATTTT

v_call: TRBV7-9
j_call: TRBJ2-3
d_call: NA
clone_size: NA
cdr3_aa: CASRMGASTDTQYF
cdr3_nt: TGTGCCAGCAGGATGGGGGCTAGCACAGATACGCAGTATTTT

v_call: TRBV27
j_call: TRBJ2-7
d_call: TRBD1
clone_size: NA
cdr3_aa: CASSARQGHTYEQYF
cdr3_nt: TGTGCCAGCAGTGCCCGACAGGGCCACACCTACGAGCAGTACTTC

v_call: TRBV29-1
j_call: TRBJ1-1
d_call: NA
clone_size: NA
cdr3_aa: CSSSGHGHTEAFF
cdr3_nt: TGCAGCTCAAGTGGACACGGCCACACTGAAGCTTTCTTT

v_call: TRBV7-2
j_call: TRBJ2-7
d_call: NA
clone_size: NA
cdr3_aa: CASSLQRAEQYF
cdr3_nt: TGTGCCAGCAGCTTACAGCGGGCTGAGCAGTACTTC

v_call: TRBV5-1
j_call: TRBJ1-3
d_call: TRBD1
clone_size: few
cdr3_aa: CASSDPGTASGNTIYF
cdr3_nt: TGCGCCAGCAGTGACCCCGGGACAGCCTCTGGAAACACCATATATTTT

v_call: TRBV5-4
j_call: TRBJ2-7
d_call: NA
clone_size: few
cdr3_aa: CASSPENPGTYEQYF
cdr3_nt: TGTGCCAGCAGCCCAGAGAATCCGGGGACCTACGAGCAGTACTTC

v_call: TRBV5-8
j_call: TRBJ2-5
d_call: TRBD1
clone_size: NA
cdr3_aa: CASSYRGKTQYF
cdr3_nt: TGTGCCAGCAGTTACAGGGGAAAGACCCAGTACTTC

v_call: TRBV7-8
j_call: TRBJ2-7
d_call: NA
clone_size: NA
cdr3_aa: CASSLDYEQYF
cdr3_nt: TGTGCCAGCAGCTTAGATTACGAGCAGTACTTC

v_call: TRBV4-1
j_call: TRBJ2-3
d_call: NA
clone_size: few
cdr3_aa: CASSHSPAAPSTDTQYF
cdr3_nt: TGCGCCAGCAGCCATTCCCCGGCGGCCCCATCCACAGATACGCAGTATTTT

v_call: TRBV19
j_call: TRBJ2-1
d_call: TRBD1
clone_size: medium-sized
cdr3_aa: CASRTGNGDEQFF
cdr3_nt: TGTGCCAGTAGGACAGGGAACGGCGATGAGCAGTTCTTC

v_call: TRBV5-1
j_call: TRBJ2-5
d_call: NA
clone_size: NA
cdr3_aa: CASGQRDQETQYF
cdr3_nt: TGCGCCAGCGGACAGAGAGACCAAGAGACCCAGTACTTC

v_call: TRBV5-4
j_call: TRBJ2-6
d_call: TRBD1
clone_size: NA
cdr3_aa: CASRAGTGGAWGANVLTF
cdr3_nt: TGTGCCAGCAGGGCCGGGACAGGGGGCGCGTGGGGGGCCAACGTCCTGACTTTC

v_call: TRBV5-4
j_call: TRBJ2-7
d_call: NA
clone_size: few
cdr3_aa: CASSKRYEQYF
cdr3_nt: TGTGCCAGCAGCAAGCGCTACGAGCAGTACTTC

v_call: TRBV14
j_call: TRBJ1-1
d_call: TRBD1
clone_size: NA
cdr3_aa: CASSRGLEAFF
cdr3_nt: TGTGCCAGCAGCAGGGGGCTCGAAGCTTTCTTT

v_call: TRBV13
j_call: TRBJ2-1
d_call: TRBD2
clone_size: NA
cdr3_aa: CASSLVLAGSYNEQFF
cdr3_nt: TGTGCCAGCAGCTTAGTCCTAGCGGGCTCCTACAATGAGCAGTTCTTC

v_call: TRBV25-1
j_call: TRBJ1-6
d_call: TRBD1
clone_size: NA
cdr3_aa: CASDPGQFNSPLHF
cdr3_nt: TGTGCCAGCGACCCGGGACAGTTTAATTCACCCCTCCACTTT

v_call: TRBV9
j_call: TRBJ2-2
d_call: TRBD2
clone_size: few
cdr3_aa: CASSLRGGTSLSGELFF
cdr3_nt: TGTGCCAGCAGCTTAAGGGGCGGGACTAGTCTGTCCGGGGAGCTGTTTTTT

v_call: TRBV9
j_call: TRBJ2-1
d_call: NA
clone_size: NA
cdr3_aa: CASSGAVGRQFF
cdr3_nt: TGTGCCAGCAGCGGAGCGGTGGGCCGTCAGTTCTTC

v_call: TRBV10-3
j_call: TRBJ2-6
d_call: TRBD2
clone_size: NA
cdr3_aa: CAISVPGEGPLSGANVLTF
cdr3_nt: TGTGCCATCAGTGTCCCGGGGGAGGGCCCTCTCTCTGGGGCCAACGTCCTGACTTTC

v_call: TRBV5-1
j_call: TRBJ2-3
d_call: NA
clone_size: NA
cdr3_aa: CASSSGSTDTQYF
cdr3_nt: TGCGCCAGCAGCTCCGGGTCCACAGATACGCAGTATTTT

v_call: TRBV6-6
j_call: TRBJ2-1
d_call: NA
clone_size: NA
cdr3_aa: CASSYGGNNEQFF
cdr3_nt: TGTGCCAGCAGTTACGGGGGGAACAATGAGCAGTTCTTC

v_call: TRBV7-8
j_call: TRBJ1-1
d_call: TRBD1
clone_size: few
cdr3_aa: CASSFDRGKTEAFF
cdr3_nt: TGTGCCAGCAGCTTCGACAGGGGGAAGACTGAAGCTTTCTTT

v_call: TRBV11-2
j_call: TRBJ2-7
d_call: NA
clone_size: NA
cdr3_aa: CASSLVGYEQYF
cdr3_nt: TGTGCCAGCAGCTTAGTCGGGTACGAGCAGTACTTC

v_call: TRBV4-2
j_call: TRBJ2-3
d_call: TRBD2
clone_size: NA
cdr3_aa: CASSQDPGLAGTTDTQYF
cdr3_nt: TGTGCCAGCAGCCAAGATCCAGGGCTAGCGGGGACCACAGATACGCAGTATTTT

v_call: TRBV11-3
j_call: TRBJ2-1
d_call: NA
clone_size: NA
cdr3_aa: CASSLSQGSSSDNEQFF
cdr3_nt: TGTGCCAGCAGCTTAAGCCAGGGGTCATCCTCAGACAATGAGCAGTTCTTC

v_call: TRBV7-2
j_call: TRBJ2-7
d_call: TRBD2
clone_size: NA
cdr3_aa: CASSPGLAGPYEQYF
cdr3_nt: TGTGCCAGCAGCCCAGGACTAGCGGGACCCTACGAGCAGTACTTC

v_call: TRBV19
j_call: TRBJ2-3
d_call: TRBD1
clone_size: NA
cdr3_aa: CASSRDRSTDTQYF
cdr3_nt: TGTGCCAGTAGTCGGGACAGGAGTACAGATACGCAGTATTTT

v_call: TRBV11-2
j_call: TRBJ2-4
d_call: NA
clone_size: NA
cdr3_aa: CASSVGGWGDIQYF
cdr3_nt: TGTGCCAGCAGCGTAGGAGGGTGGGGGGACATTCAGTACTTC

v_call: TRBV7-9
j_call: TRBJ2-3
d_call: TRBD2
clone_size: few
cdr3_aa: CASSSSGVSTDTQYF
cdr3_nt: TGTGCCAGCAGCTCTAGCGGGGTTAGCACAGATACGCAGTATTTT

v_call: TRBV7-2
j_call: TRBJ2-5
d_call: NA
clone_size: NA
cdr3_aa: CASSPRGAELGRKTQYF
cdr3_nt: TGTGCCAGCAGTCCTAGGGGCGCTGAACTGGGGCGGAAGACCCAGTACTTC

v_call: TRBV5-1
j_call: TRBJ2-1
d_call: NA
clone_size: NA
cdr3_aa: CASSLTSSDEQFF
cdr3_nt: TGCGCCAGCAGCTTGACTAGTAGCGATGAGCAGTTCTTC

v_call: TRBV5-1
j_call: TRBJ1-1
d_call: NA
clone_size: NA
cdr3_aa: CASSLAGNTEAFF
cdr3_nt: TGCGCCAGCAGCTTGGCCGGGAACACTGAAGCTTTCTTT

v_call: TRBV5-5
j_call: TRBJ2-3
d_call: TRBD2
clone_size: NA
cdr3_aa: CASSLRATSGGAGWTQYF
cdr3_nt: TGTGCCAGCAGCCTTCGGGCGACTAGCGGGGGGGCGGGGTGGACGCAGTATTTT

v_call: TRBV2
j_call: TRBJ2-3
d_call: NA
clone_size: few
cdr3_aa: CASSGASPASTDTQYF
cdr3_nt: TGTGCCAGCAGTGGCGCTAGCCCGGCTAGCACAGATACGCAGTATTTT

v_call: TRBV19
j_call: TRBJ2-4
d_call: NA
clone_size: NA
cdr3_aa: CASSPSRGGGSDIQYF
cdr3_nt: TGTGCCAGTAGTCCCAGTAGGGGCGGTGGTAGTGACATTCAGTACTTC

v_call: TRBV15
j_call: TRBJ2-2
d_call: NA
clone_size: NA
cdr3_aa: CATSRPPGELFF
cdr3_nt: TGTGCCACCAGCAGACCCCCTGGGGAGCTGTTTTTT

v_call: TRBV27
j_call: TRBJ2-5
d_call: TRBD2
clone_size: NA
cdr3_aa: CASSVSGRARGETQYF
cdr3_nt: TGTGCCAGCAGTGTTAGCGGGAGGGCCAGGGGAGAGACCCAGTACTTC

v_call: TRBV29-1
j_call: TRBJ2-6
d_call: NA
clone_size: NA
cdr3_aa: CSAPSGANVLTF
cdr3_nt: TGCAGCGCTCCCTCTGGGGCCAACGTCCTGACTTTC

v_call: TRBV7-6
j_call: TRBJ2-5
d_call: TRBD2
clone_size: NA
cdr3_aa: CASSYRAGGLQETQYF
cdr3_nt: TGTGCCAGCAGCTACCGAGCGGGAGGCCTTCAAGAGACCCAGTACTTC

v_call: TRBV19
j_call: TRBJ1-1
d_call: NA
clone_size: NA
cdr3_aa: CASSIKGGGTEAFF
cdr3_nt: TGTGCCAGTAGTATTAAGGGCGGGGGTACTGAAGCTTTCTTT

v_call: TRBV14
j_call: TRBJ2-1
d_call: TRBD1
clone_size: NA
cdr3_aa: CASSQDLWGTGAHEQFF
cdr3_nt: TGTGCCAGCAGCCAAGATCTTTGGGGGACAGGAGCCCATGAGCAGTTCTTC

v_call: TRBV10-3
j_call: TRBJ1-6
d_call: NA
clone_size: NA
cdr3_aa: CAISEGRPNSPLHF
cdr3_nt: TGTGCCATCAGTGAGGGGAGACCCAATTCACCCCTCCACTTT

v_call: TRBV5-4
j_call: TRBJ1-2
d_call: NA
clone_size: NA
cdr3_aa: CASSAYGLGGQRGGYTF
cdr3_nt: TGTGCCAGCAGCGCCTATGGTCTGGGGGGGCAAAGGGGTGGCTACACCTTC

v_call: TRBV18
j_call: TRBJ2-1
d_call: NA
clone_size: NA
cdr3_aa: CASSPRDGGYNEQFF
cdr3_nt: TGTGCCAGCTCACCACGGGACGGGGGATACAATGAGCAGTTCTTC

v_call: TRBV6-5
j_call: TRBJ1-2
d_call: NA
clone_size: NA
cdr3_aa: CASTPGLFYGYTF
cdr3_nt: TGTGCCAGCACCCCAGGGCTCTTCTATGGCTACACCTTC

v_call: TRBV7-6
j_call: TRBJ2-3
d_call: TRBD1
clone_size: NA
cdr3_aa: CASSFGIGQGADTQYF
cdr3_nt: TGTGCCAGCAGCTTTGGCATTGGACAGGGTGCGGATACGCAGTATTTT

v_call: TRBV7-9
j_call: TRBJ1-1
d_call: NA
clone_size: few
cdr3_aa: CASSSGNVKNTEAFF
cdr3_nt: TGTGCCAGCAGCTCAGGTAACGTCAAGAACACTGAAGCTTTCTTT

v_call: TRBV5-4
j_call: TRBJ1-1
d_call: TRBD1
clone_size: NA
cdr3_aa: CASSLGRDSTEAFF
cdr3_nt: TGTGCCAGCAGCTTAGGACGGGACAGCACTGAAGCTTTCTTT

v_call: TRBV4-1
j_call: TRBJ2-1
d_call: TRBD2
clone_size: few
cdr3_aa: CASSQVSGGSYNEQFF
cdr3_nt: TGTGCCAGCAGCCAAGTCTCGGGGGGGTCCTACAATGAGCAGTTCTTC